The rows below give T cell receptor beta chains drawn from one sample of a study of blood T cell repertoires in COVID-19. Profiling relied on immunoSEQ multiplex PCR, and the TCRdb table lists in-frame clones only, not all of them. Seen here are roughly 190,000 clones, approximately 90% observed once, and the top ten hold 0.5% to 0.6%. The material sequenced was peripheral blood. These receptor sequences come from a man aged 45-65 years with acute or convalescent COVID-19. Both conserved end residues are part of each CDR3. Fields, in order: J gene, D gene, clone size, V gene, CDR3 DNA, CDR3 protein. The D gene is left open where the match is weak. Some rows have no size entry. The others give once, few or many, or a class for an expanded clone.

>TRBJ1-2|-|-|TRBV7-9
TGTGCCAGCAGCTTGATGGAGGGCCCCACTATGGGGTACACCTTC
CASSLMEGPTMGYTF
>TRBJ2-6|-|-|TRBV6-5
TGTGCCAGCAGTTCGGCCGGGGCTGGGGCCAACGTCCTGACTTTC
CASSSAGAGANVLTF
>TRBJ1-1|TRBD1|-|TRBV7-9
TGTGCCAGCAGCTTAGGGACAGGAGGCCCTGAGAAGAACACTGAAGCTTTCTTT
CASSLGTGGPEKNTEAFF
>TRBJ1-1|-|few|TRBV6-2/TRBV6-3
TGTGCCAGCAGTTACTCTGCGGAGAACACTGAAGCTTTCTTT
CASSYSAENTEAFF
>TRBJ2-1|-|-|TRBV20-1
TGCAGTGCAGCCGCCTACAATGAGCAGTTCTTC
CSAAAYNEQFF
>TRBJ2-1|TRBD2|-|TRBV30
TGTGCCTGGACCTTTGGCGGGGGGCAAAGGAATGAGCAGTTCTTC
CAWTFGGGQRNEQFF
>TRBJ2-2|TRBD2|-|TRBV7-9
TGTGCCAGCTCCTCTAGCGGGAGGGCCGCCGGGGAGCTGTTTTTT
CASSSSGRAAGELFF
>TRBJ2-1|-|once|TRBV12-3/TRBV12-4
TGTGCCAGCAGTATTCTTAACAATGAGCAGTTCTTC
CASSILNNEQFF
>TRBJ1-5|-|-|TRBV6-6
TGTGCCACCCTGCAGGGCGTCAATCAGCCCCAGCATTTT
CATLQGVNQPQHF
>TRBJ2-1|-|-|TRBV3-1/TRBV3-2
TGTGCCAGCAGCCAAGAGTCCTTGGGGCCGAAGGGCAATGAGCAGTTCTTC
CASSQESLGPKGNEQFF
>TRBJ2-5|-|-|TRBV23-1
TGCGCCAGCAGTCAATCTGTCGGACACCCTGCCCAAGAGACCCAGTACTTC
CASSQSVGHPAQETQYF
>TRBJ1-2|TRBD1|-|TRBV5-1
TGCGCCAGCAGCTTAACCGGGACAGGGAACTATGGCTACACCTTC
CASSLTGTGNYGYTF
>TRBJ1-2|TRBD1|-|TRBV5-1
TGCGCCAGCAGTTTACAACAGGGGGCGCAAAGCGACTATGGCTACACCTTC
CASSLQQGAQSDYGYTF
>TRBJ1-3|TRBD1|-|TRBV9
TGTGCCAGCAGCGCACCGGGACAGAGTTCTGGAAACACCATATATTTT
CASSAPGQSSGNTIYF
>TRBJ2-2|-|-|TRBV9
TGTGCCAGCAGCGTAGCTACGGGCAGGCAGGGGCCCACCGGGGAGCTGTTTTTT
CASSVATGRQGPTGELFF
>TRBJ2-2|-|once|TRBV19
TGTGCCAGTAGTATAACAGGAGGGACCGGGGAGCTGTTTTTT
CASSITGGTGELFF
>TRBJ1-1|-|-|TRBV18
TGTGCCAGCTCACCCACCGACGGGACTGAAGCTTTCTTT
CASSPTDGTEAFF
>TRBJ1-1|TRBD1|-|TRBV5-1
TGCGCCAGCAGCCTAGGACAGGCGGGCACTGAAGCTTTCTTT
CASSLGQAGTEAFF
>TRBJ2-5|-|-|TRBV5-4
TGTGCCAGCAGCTTAGGGGCAGGGAGGGAGACCCAGTACTTC
CASSLGAGRETQYF
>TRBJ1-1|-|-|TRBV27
TGTGCCAGCAGCAGTCCCGATTACACTGAAGCTTTCTTT
CASSSPDYTEAFF
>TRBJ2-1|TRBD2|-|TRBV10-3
TGTGCCATCAGGCCGGGCGGGAGCCCCTACAATGAGCAGTTCTTC
CAIRPGGSPYNEQFF
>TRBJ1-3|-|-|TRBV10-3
TGTGCCATCAGCGGGGGGCTCATCTCTGGAAACACCATATATTTT
CAISGGLISGNTIYF
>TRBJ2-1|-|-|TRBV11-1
TGTGCCAGCACTACCTCCCGGACAGAAACCTACAATGAGCAGTTCTTC
CASTTSRTETYNEQFF
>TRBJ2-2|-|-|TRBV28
TGTGCCAGCAGGCCCACAGGGACCGGGGAGCTGTTTTTT
CASRPTGTGELFF
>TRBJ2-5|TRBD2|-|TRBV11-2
TGTGCCAGCAGAATGGGGGGAGGGATTGAGACCCAGTACTTC
CASRMGGGIETQYF
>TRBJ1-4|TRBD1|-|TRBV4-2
TGTGCCAGCAGCCAAGATCGGGGACAGGTGAATGAAAAACTGTTTTTT
CASSQDRGQVNEKLFF
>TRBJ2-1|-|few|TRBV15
TGTGCCACCAGCAGAGCAAGGACACAATTCAATGAGCAGTTCTTC
CATSRARTQFNEQFF
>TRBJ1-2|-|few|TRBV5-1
TGCGCCAGCAGCTTGGGTGGAGCTAACTATGGCTACACCTTC
CASSLGGANYGYTF
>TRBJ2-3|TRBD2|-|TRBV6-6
TGTGCCAGCAGTTACAGCGCTAGCGGGGGCACAGATACGCAGTATTTT
CASSYSASGGTDTQYF